Below, 14 T cell receptor beta chains from the same sample are listed, as sequenced in a study of siplizumab effects on memory and regulatory T cells. Generated by immunoSEQ multiplex PCR, the TCRdb table keeps only in-frame clones and is missing some. The profile shows 20,000 to 30,000 clones, 84% of them singletons. Sequenced: memory CD4+ T cells sorted from blood. The receptors stem from a human donor in good health.

The V call is TRBV25-1, the J call TRBJ2-3; D might be TRBD2 (6 bases). V lost 8 bases and J lost 3, with 9 bases in between. The CDR3 length is 12 residues. Looked up from germline, CDR1 is MGHDK and CDR2 is SYGVNS. The chain's CDR3 is CASGRGTDTQYF. The CDR3 region has the DNA TGTGCCAGCGGGCGGGGTACAGATACGCAGTATTTT.

CDR3 bases: TGTGCCAGCTCCTCTTCCAGGCTCTACACAGATACGCAGTATTTT. Residues: CASSSSRLYTDTQYF. The chain joins TRBV18 to TRBJ2-3; D is ambiguous. The CDR3 is 15 amino acids. Trimming took off 6 bases at V and 2 bases at J, with 15 bases between the two ends. Germline values: CDR1 KGHSH, CDR2 LQKENI.

In its sample, this clone was seen once. The J gene is TRBJ2-6, the V gene TRBV14, with D unclear. The CDR3 runs 17 residues. Germline assignment: CDR1 SGHDN and CDR2 FVKESK. Trimming took 2 bases from V and 4 from J, leaving 15 bases between them. This CDR3 reads CASSQRWRASGANVLTF. CDR3 bases: TGTGCCAGCAGCCAAAGGTGGAGAGCTTCAGGGGCCAACGTCCTGACTTTC.

Concerning this clone itself: The junction and the germline gene differ at one end; a read error may be behind it. The V call is TRBV16, the J call TRBJ2-1; tentative D call: TRBD1 (6 bases). Looked up from germline, CDR1 is KGHSY and CDR2 is FQNENV. This CDR3 has 11 amino acids. The CDR3 loop is CASSQSMGHVF. The CDR3 DNA sequence: TGTGCCAGCAGCCAATCAATGGGACACGTCTTC.

This chain links TRBV27 with TRBJ2-7; 12 bases match TRBD2. The germline V gene encodes CDR1 MNHEY and CDR2 SMNVEV (reference sequence). V lost 6 bases and J lost 1; bases outside the gene matches: 4. The CDR3 contains 15 residues. CDR3 sequence reads: CASRPTSGGSYEQYF. CDR3 sequence (DNA): TGTGCCAGCAGACCCACTAGCGGGGGGTCCTACGAGCAGTACTTC.

The table lists this clone with a few counts. The V and J genes are TRBV7-2 and TRBJ2-7; D might be TRBD2 (6 bases). Trimming shortened V by 5 bases and J by 0 bases, and 14 bases separated the two germline ends. The germline V gene encodes CDR1 SGHTA and CDR2 FQGNSA. The CDR3 is made up of 15 amino acids. CDR3 DNA: TGTGCCAGCAGCCCTAGCGATCTTAGCTCCTACGAGCAGTACTTC. This translates into CASSPSDLSSYEQYF.

This rearrangement joins TRBV5-1 to TRBJ1-4; 9 bases map to TRBD1. V lost 4 bases to trimming and J lost 6 bases; unmatched junction nucleotides: 7. The CDR3 consists of 15 residues. Looked up from germline, CDR1 is SGHRS and CDR2 is YFSETQ. The CDR3 DNA reads TGCGCCAGCAGCGTAGGACAGGGGACCCATGAAAAACTGTTTTTT. Its protein product is CASSVGQGTHEKLFF.

V and J are TRBV28 and TRBJ1-1; D remains ambiguous. Deletions cut 7 bases from V and 7 bases from J, with 16 bases between. The CDR3 totals 13 residues. CDR1 and CDR2 (germline): MDHEN, SYDVKM. CDR3 amino acids: CASIGQLGREAFF. The CDR3 coding sequence is TGTGCCAGCATAGGGCAGTTGGGCCGTGAAGCTTTCTTT.

V is TRBV7-2 and J is TRBJ2-1; weak D call: TRBD2 (6 bases). Trimming pared 3 bases from V and 10 bases from J, leaving 16 bases between. The germline gives CDR1 SGHTA, CDR2 FQGNSA. This CDR3 is built from 14 residues. CDR3 nucleotide sequence: TGTGCCAGCAGCTTTCGTGGGGGGATCGAGGAGCAGTTCTTC. This gives the protein CASSFRGGIEEQFF.

The chain carries TRBV30 and TRBJ2-3, with D perhaps TRBD1 (5 bases). V lost 2 bases to trimming and J lost 4 bases, with 13 bases between them. The CDR3 has 14 amino acids. Germline-derived CDR1 and CDR2 are GTSNPN and SVGIG (reference sequence). This chain's CDR3 is CAWSQEQGADTQYF. The CDR3 bases are TGTGCCTGGAGTCAGGAGCAGGGCGCAGATACGCAGTATTTT.

The chain couples TRBV6-1 to TRBJ2-3; 14 bases map to TRBD2. The CDR3 extends over 15 amino acids. After removal of 8 bases from V and 3 bases from J, the junction contained 4 bases not matched to a gene. Germline V gene data show CDR1 as MNHNS and CDR2 as SASEGT. This CDR3 is CASGTSGSWTDTQYF. The CDR3 nucleotides read TGTGCCAGCGGGACTAGCGGGAGTTGGACAGATACGCAGTATTTT.

The J gene is TRBJ2-5, the V gene TRBV11-3; D uncertain. Germline lookup yields CDR1 SGHNT and CDR2 YENEEA. V lost 4 bases and J lost 5, with 14 bases in between. The length of the CDR3 is 14 residues. Written as DNA, the CDR3 is TGTGCCAGCAGCTCTGGGCTGCTAGGGGAGACCCAGTACTTC. Residues: CASSSGLLGETQYF.

As to this clone: Within the sample, other DNA sequences also encode this same CDR3. The chain uses TRBV10-3 and TRBJ1-5, with 7 bases fitting TRBD1. V shed 9 bases, J shed 4 bases, and the junction held 6 bases outside the gene matches. Germline values: CDR1 ENHRY, CDR2 SYGVKD. The CDR3 spans 13 residues. CDR3 nucleotides: TGTGCCATTAGGGACAGTGGAAATCAGCCCCAGCATTTT. Translation: CAIRDSGNQPQHF.

The rearrangement links TRBV9 to TRBJ2-7, with 11 bases aligning to TRBD1. This CDR3 is 15 amino acids long. In germline, CDR1 is SGDLS, CDR2 YYNGEE. V gave up 0 bases and J gave up 6 bases; unmatched junction bases: 5. The CDR3 is CASSVAGQGAGEQYF. The CDR3 coding sequence is TGTGCCAGCAGCGTAGCAGGACAGGGGGCTGGCGAGCAGTACTTC.